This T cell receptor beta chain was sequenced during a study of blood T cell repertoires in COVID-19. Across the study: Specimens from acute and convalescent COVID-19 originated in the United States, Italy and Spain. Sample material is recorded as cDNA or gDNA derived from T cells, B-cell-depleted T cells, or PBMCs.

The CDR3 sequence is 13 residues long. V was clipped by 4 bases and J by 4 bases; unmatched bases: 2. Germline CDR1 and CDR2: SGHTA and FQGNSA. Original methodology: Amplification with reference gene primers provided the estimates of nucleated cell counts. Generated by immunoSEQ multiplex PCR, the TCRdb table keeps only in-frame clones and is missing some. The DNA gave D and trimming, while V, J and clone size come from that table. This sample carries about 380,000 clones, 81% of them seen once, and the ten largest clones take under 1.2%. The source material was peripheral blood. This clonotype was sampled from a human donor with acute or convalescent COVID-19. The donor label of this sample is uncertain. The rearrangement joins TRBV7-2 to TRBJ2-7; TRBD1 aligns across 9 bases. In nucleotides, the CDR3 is TGTGCCAGCAGCTCGGACAGGGGTTACGAGCAGTACTTC. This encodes CASSSDRGYEQYF.